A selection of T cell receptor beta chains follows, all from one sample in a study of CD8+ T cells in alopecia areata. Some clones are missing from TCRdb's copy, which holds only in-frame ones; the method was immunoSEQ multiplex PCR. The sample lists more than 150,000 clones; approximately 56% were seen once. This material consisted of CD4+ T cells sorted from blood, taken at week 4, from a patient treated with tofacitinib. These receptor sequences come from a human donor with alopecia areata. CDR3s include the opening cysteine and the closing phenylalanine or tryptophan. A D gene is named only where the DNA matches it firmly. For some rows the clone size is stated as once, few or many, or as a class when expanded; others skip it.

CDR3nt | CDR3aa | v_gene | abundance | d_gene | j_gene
TGTGCCTGGAGTGGCAGGGATGGAAAACTGTTTTTT | CAWSGRDGKLFF | TRBV30 | few | - | TRBJ1-4
TGTGCCATCAGTGAGTCGAAGGGCCAGGGGGATTCACCCCTCCACTTT | CAISESKGQGDSPLHF | TRBV10-3 | - | TRBD1 | TRBJ1-6
TGCAGCGTCTCGACAGGGAGAGATAATTCACCCCTCCACTTT | CSVSTGRDNSPLHF | TRBV29-1 | - | TRBD1 | TRBJ1-6
TGCGCCAGCAGCCAAGGGGGAGGACAGGGGAATTCACCCCTCCACTTT | CASSQGGGQGNSPLHF | TRBV4-3 | - | TRBD1 | TRBJ1-6
TGTGCCAGCAGCAGAAACTCCGGGACTAGCGATCGTGAGCAGTTCTTC | CASSRNSGTSDREQFF | TRBV5-4 | - | TRBD2 | TRBJ2-1
TGCGCCAGCAGCCAAAAAGGACAGGGGGCAAGCGAGCAGTACTTC | CASSQKGQGASEQYF | TRBV4-3 | once | TRBD1 | TRBJ2-7
TGCGCCAGCAGTTGCCCTCCGGCCGGGCCGAACACTGAAGCTTTCTTT | CASSCPPAGPNTEAFF | TRBV23-1 | - | - | TRBJ1-1
TGTGCCAGCAGCTTGGTAAGGAGGGAGCAGTACTTC | CASSLVRREQYF | TRBV5-8 | few | - | TRBJ2-7
TGTGCCTGGAGTGCACGGGGACTGACGAATCAGCCCCAGCATTTT | CAWSARGLTNQPQHF | TRBV30 | - | - | TRBJ1-5
TGTGCCTGGAGTGAGGGACCACGCTCTGGAAACACCATATATTTT | CAWSEGPRSGNTIYF | TRBV30 | - | - | TRBJ1-3
TGCGCCAGCAGCCAAGCGCCCACGGAGGCGGAATTCAATGAAAAACTGTTTTTT | CASSQAPTEAEFNEKLFF | TRBV4-1 | - | - | TRBJ1-4
TGTGCCACCAGCAGAGATGGGCAGGGGAACACTGAAGCTTTCTTT | CATSRDGQGNTEAFF | TRBV15 | - | - | TRBJ1-1
TGCGCCAGCAGCTTGAGCGACACCGGGGAGCTGTTTTTT | CASSLSDTGELFF | TRBV5-1 | - | - | TRBJ2-2
TGTGCCAGCAGCCCCCAGGGGGTAATACGGGCAGATACGCAGTATTTT | CASSPQGVIRADTQYF | TRBV7-9 | - | TRBD1 | TRBJ2-3
TGTGCCTGGGGCTCGGGACATGGTTATCAGCCCCAGCATTTT | CAWGSGHGYQPQHF | TRBV30 | - | - | TRBJ1-5
TGTGCCTGGAGTTCATCTCGGACAGGGATCTACACAGATACGCAGTATTTT | CAWSSSRTGIYTDTQYF | TRBV30 | once | TRBD1 | TRBJ2-3
TGTGCCAGCAGCCCAAGGGGTCTTGGCGAGCAGTACTTC | CASSPRGLGEQYF | TRBV7-2 | few | - | TRBJ2-7
TGTGCCAGCAGTTTATCTCAGCGGGGGATCTACAATGAGCAGTTCTTC | CASSLSQRGIYNEQFF | TRBV27 | - | TRBD2 | TRBJ2-1
TGTGCCAGCAGCCAAGGGTTCAGCACCGGGGAGCTGTTTTTT | CASSQGFSTGELFF | TRBV14 | - | - | TRBJ2-2
TGTGCCAGTAGTATTATGCAGGGGGCCTCCTACGAGCAGTACTTC | CASSIMQGASYEQYF | TRBV19 | once | TRBD1 | TRBJ2-7
TGCGCCAGCAGCCTCCTACCGTCCCGGGAGGACATTCAGTACTTC | CASSLLPSREDIQYF | TRBV5-1 | - | TRBD2 | TRBJ2-4
TGCAGCGTTGAAGAGCCTCCCCTCAACGAGCAGTACTTC | CSVEEPPLNEQYF | TRBV29-1 | - | - | TRBJ2-7
TGTGCCTGGAGTTGGGGGCCCACTGAAGCTTTCTTT | CAWSWGPTEAFF | TRBV30 | - | - | TRBJ1-1
TGTGCCAGCAGCTTAGCAACAAGATCGGATACGCAGTATTTT | CASSLATRSDTQYF | TRBV7-2 | - | - | TRBJ2-3
TGTGCCAGCAGTGCTTATTCCGGGCAGGGGCTCAGCACTGAAGCTTTCTTT | CASSAYSGQGLSTEAFF | TRBV25-1 | once | - | TRBJ1-1
TGTGCCAGCAGCTTAGAAGGAGGGACCGCTAACTATGGCTACACCTTC | CASSLEGGTANYGYTF | TRBV7-9 | few | - | TRBJ1-2
TGCGCCAGCAGTTCGAAGACAGGGAAGGGTCAGCCCCAGCATTTT | CASSSKTGKGQPQHF | TRBV4-3 | - | TRBD1 | TRBJ1-5
TGCAGCGTTGGGACGGAGGGGAGGGTGATCTTC | CSVGTEGRVIF | TRBV29-1 | - | TRBD2 | TRBJ2-1
TGCGCCAGCAGCCCGGGGACGAGGAGCAATCAGCCCCAGCATTTT | CASSPGTRSNQPQHF | TRBV5-1 | - | - | TRBJ1-5
TGTGCCAGCAGTTTGGACAGGGCGGTGGAAGCTTTCTTT | CASSLDRAVEAFF | TRBV28 | - | TRBD1 | TRBJ1-1
TGTGCCAGCTCACCTACCTCTAGGGGCTCGAACACTGAAGCTTTCTTT | CASSPTSRGSNTEAFF | TRBV18 | - | - | TRBJ1-1
TGTGCCAGCAGGGGCCGGGGCACCGGGGAGCTGTTTTTT | CASRGRGTGELFF | TRBV27 | few | - | TRBJ2-2
TGTGCCAGCAGTCTAGTAAATACGCAGTATTTT | CASSLVNTQYF | TRBV2 | - | - | TRBJ2-3
TGCGCCAGCAGCCGGGACAGGGACACTGAAGCTTTCTTT | CASSRDRDTEAFF | TRBV5-1 | few | TRBD1 | TRBJ1-1
TGCGCCAGCAGTCTAGGACTAGCGATGGAGACCCAGTACTTC | CASSLGLAMETQYF | TRBV5-1 | few | TRBD2 | TRBJ2-5
TGCGCCAGCAGCTTCGGGACTAGCGGGGGTACAGATACGCAGTATTTT | CASSFGTSGGTDTQYF | TRBV5-1 | - | TRBD2 | TRBJ2-3
TGTGCCAGCAGACCAGGACAGGGATGGTTATCGCCCCAGCATTTT | CASRPGQGWLSPQHF | TRBV6-5 | - | TRBD1 | TRBJ1-5
TGCAGCGTTGATCTGGTTAGCGATACGCAGTATTTT | CSVDLVSDTQYF | TRBV29-1 | - | - | TRBJ2-3
TGCAGCGCCTACCGGACAACGGCTGAAGCTTTCTTT | CSAYRTTAEAFF | TRBV29-1 | - | - | TRBJ1-1
TGTGCCTGGAGTCAAGAGACCCAGTACTTC | CAWSQETQYF | TRBV30 | - | - | TRBJ2-5
TGTGCCAGCAGCTTAAGAGATACGAACACTGAAGCTTTCTTT | CASSLRDTNTEAFF | TRBV7-9 | - | - | TRBJ1-1
TGTGCCAGCAGCATCCAACTAGAGACCCAGTACTTC | CASSIQLETQYF | TRBV7-2 | - | - | TRBJ2-5
TGTGCCAGCAGAACTGCGGAGACCCAGTACTTC | CASRTAETQYF | TRBV6-5 | - | - | TRBJ2-5
TGCGCCAGCAGCACCCGGACAGGGGGCGATGGCTACACCTTC | CASSTRTGGDGYTF | TRBV5-1 | - | TRBD1 | TRBJ1-2
TGTGCCACCAGACGGACAGGGAGATCCGATACGCAGTATTTT | CATRRTGRSDTQYF | TRBV10-3 | few | TRBD1 | TRBJ2-3
TGCGCCAGCAGCCAAGAATTAGGGGGGAGCAATCAGCCCCAGCATTTT | CASSQELGGSNQPQHF | TRBV4-3 | once | - | TRBJ1-5
TGCAGCACACCCCAGGACTACTCCTACGAGCAGTACTTC | CSTPQDYSYEQYF | TRBV29-1 | - | - | TRBJ2-7
TGTGCCAGCACCGAAGGGAACAGGGGAATATCAGATACGCAGTATTTT | CASTEGNRGISDTQYF | TRBV2 | few | TRBD1 | TRBJ2-3
TGTGCCAGCAGACGAGCGGGGGGCTCTTACAATGAGCAGTTCTTC | CASRRAGGSYNEQFF | TRBV11-2 | - | TRBD2 | TRBJ2-1
TGTGCCTCTAGCGGGCTCGGTTATGAGCAGTTCTTC | CASSGLGYEQFF | TRBV9 | - | TRBD2 | TRBJ2-1
TGTGCCAGCAGCCGTCAGGGAGGGGAGACCCAGTACTTC | CASSRQGGETQYF | TRBV7-2 | once | TRBD2 | TRBJ2-5
TGTGCCTCGTCCTTGAACACTGAAGCTTTCTTT | CASSLNTEAFF | TRBV30 | - | - | TRBJ1-1
TGCGCCAGCAGCCGGCCAGGGCGGAACAATGAGCAGTTCTTC | CASSRPGRNNEQFF | TRBV4-1 | few | - | TRBJ2-1